This paragraph covers one TCR beta chain sequence. These data originate in a study of CD8 T cells in Susac syndrome. FACS enriched CD8+ TEMRA cells, while bulk CD8+ and CD4+ were negatively isolated. This CDR3 contains 15 residues. Germline CDR1 reads MDHEN; CDR2 reads SYDVKM. V lost 3 bases and J 5 bases, leaving 11 bases between the germline ends. It was with random hexamers that 0.5 to 1 ug RNA was reverse transcribed. Amplification of the TCR beta CDR3 was carried out by immunoSEQ multiplex PCR, which spanned a total of 54 Vbeta and 13 Jbeta segments. TCRdb re-called the immunoSEQ multiplex PCR reads with MiXCR, one entry per CDR3 protein. The sample includes 150,000 or so distinct CDR3 sequences, approximately 95% of them seen just once.

The sample consisted of CD4+ T cells from PBMCs. The origin of this receptor is a human donor with Susac syndrome. The rearrangement uses TRBV28 and TRBJ1-6; D remains ambiguous. The CDR3 is CASSFRTPDNSPLHF. CDR3 DNA: TGTGCCAGCAGTTTCCGGACTCCAGATAATTCACCCCTCCACTTT.